A selection of T cell receptor beta chains follows, all from one sample in a study of identical twins. TCRdb recomputed calls from the 5' RACE reads with MiXCR, one row per CDR3 protein. Here the sample spans 500,000 to 700,000 distinct CDR3 sequences, roughly 7.1% being singletons. These data were also reused for a study on yellow fever vaccine responses in identical twins.

Sequenced input: PBMCs. All receptors derive from a woman between 18 and 29 years old in good health. Both conserved end residues are part of each CDR3. A D gene is named only where the DNA matches it firmly. Part of the rows lack a size; the others show once, few, many or a class for expanded clones.

J: TRBJ2-1; D: NA; V: TRBV12-3/TRBV12-4; size: NA; DNA: TGTGCCAGCAGCCCCCGAGGACGGAACAATGAGCAGTTCTTC; CDR3: CASSPRGRNNEQFF
J: TRBJ2-7; D: TRBD2; V: TRBV10-3; size: NA; DNA: TGTGCCATCAGTGTGGATGGGGGGGTCTACGAGCAGTACTTC; CDR3: CAISVDGGVYEQYF
J: TRBJ2-2; D: TRBD2; V: TRBV7-2; size: few; DNA: TGTGCCAGCAGCCCCAATAGCGGGAGACGGACCGGGGAGCTGTTTTTT; CDR3: CASSPNSGRRTGELFF
J: TRBJ2-7; D: TRBD2; V: TRBV28; size: many; DNA: TGTGCCAGCAGTCTTTACACTAGCGGGAGTATCTTCGAGCAGTACTTC; CDR3: CASSLYTSGSIFEQYF
J: TRBJ2-3; D: TRBD1; V: TRBV7-7; size: few; DNA: TGTGCCAGCAGCTTAGCGCTCGGACAGGCAGATACGCAGTATTTT; CDR3: CASSLALGQADTQYF
J: TRBJ2-5; D: NA; V: TRBV5-4; size: few; DNA: TGTGCCAGCAGCTTGGGATGGAGGGGGGGGGAGGAGACCCAGTACTTC; CDR3: CASSLGWRGGEETQYF
J: TRBJ1-2; D: NA; V: TRBV2; size: few; DNA: TGTGCCAGCAGGACTGACAGGAAGGGGGGCTACACCTTC; CDR3: CASRTDRKGGYTF
J: TRBJ2-5; D: TRBD2; V: TRBV5-6; size: NA; DNA: TGTGCCAGCAGCTCGTTTTCCGGGACTAAAGAGACCCAGTACTTC; CDR3: CASSSFSGTKETQYF
J: TRBJ2-3; D: TRBD2; V: TRBV7-2; size: NA; DNA: TGTGCCAGCAGCTTAGTTCGGGAGGCCCCTAGCACAGATACGCAGTATTTT; CDR3: CASSLVREAPSTDTQYF
J: TRBJ1-1; D: TRBD1; V: TRBV7-9; size: many; DNA: TGTGCCAGCAGCTTCGGACAGGGAATAACTGAAGCTTTCTTT; CDR3: CASSFGQGITEAFF
J: TRBJ1-3; D: NA; V: TRBV20-1; size: many; DNA: TGCAGTGCTAGCCAACTCCCTGGAAACACCATATATTTT; CDR3: CSASQLPGNTIYF
J: TRBJ1-6; D: TRBD1; V: TRBV5-1; size: NA; DNA: TGCGCCAGCAGCTTGGCTCTCGTTGGGACAGGGCATTCACCCCTCCACTTT; CDR3: CASSLALVGTGHSPLHF
J: TRBJ2-2; D: NA; V: TRBV20-1; size: NA; DNA: TGCAGTGTAAGCCGCGGGGCCGGGGAGCTGTTTTTT; CDR3: CSVSRGAGELFF
J: TRBJ2-7; D: TRBD2; V: TRBV6-5; size: NA; DNA: TGTGCCAGCAGCTTAGAGGGAGGGCTAAGCTCCTACGAGCAGTACTTC; CDR3: CASSLEGGLSSYEQYF
J: TRBJ2-4; D: NA; V: TRBV5-5; size: NA; DNA: TGTGCCAGCAGCTTGCAGGGGATTGCGGCCAAAAACATTCAGTACTTC; CDR3: CASSLQGIAAKNIQYF
J: TRBJ2-1; D: NA; V: TRBV19; size: many; DNA: TGTGCCAGTAGTGAACACAGGGCCGGTGAGCAGTTCTTC; CDR3: CASSEHRAGEQFF
J: TRBJ1-4; D: NA; V: TRBV5-1; size: many; DNA: TGCGCCAGCAGCTTGGGGAGTTCAACTAATGAAAAACTGTTTTTT; CDR3: CASSLGSSTNEKLFF
J: TRBJ1-2; D: NA; V: TRBV12-3/TRBV12-4; size: many; DNA: TGTGCCAGCAGTTTAGGGGGTGGGAATGGCTACACCTTC; CDR3: CASSLGGGNGYTF
J: TRBJ1-2; D: NA; V: TRBV5-1; size: many; DNA: TGCGCCAGCGGGACTACTGGGTCGTCGTTAGATGGCTACACCTTC; CDR3: CASGTTGSSLDGYTF
J: TRBJ2-1; D: NA; V: TRBV6-5; size: many; DNA: TGTGCCACCCAGCGATACAATGAGCAGTTCTTC; CDR3: CATQRYNEQFF
J: TRBJ2-3; D: NA; V: TRBV11-3; size: NA; DNA: TGTGCCAGCAGCTCGGGACCCCAGCCAGATACGCAGTATTTT; CDR3: CASSSGPQPDTQYF
J: TRBJ2-1; D: NA; V: TRBV20-1; size: many; DNA: TGCAGTGCTAGAGAGGACAGCCGACACTCCTACAATGAGCAGTTCTTC; CDR3: CSAREDSRHSYNEQFF
J: TRBJ2-1; D: TRBD1; V: TRBV24-1; size: many; DNA: TGTGCCACCAGTGGTACAGGGGGCCGCAATGAGCAGTTCTTC; CDR3: CATSGTGGRNEQFF
J: TRBJ2-3; D: NA; V: TRBV20-1; size: NA; DNA: TGCAGTGCTAGAACCAGGGGGGGGGCTCGCACAGATACGCAGTATTTT; CDR3: CSARTRGGARTDTQYF
J: TRBJ2-7; D: TRBD2; V: TRBV7-9; size: few; DNA: TGTGCCAGCAGCGGGCATAGCGGGAGTACCTACGAGCAGTACTTC; CDR3: CASSGHSGSTYEQYF
J: TRBJ1-3; D: NA; V: TRBV20-1; size: NA; DNA: TGCAGTGCTAGAAAGAGACGAGGGACAAACTCTGGAAACACCATATATTTT; CDR3: CSARKRRGTNSGNTIYF